The 9 T cell receptor beta chains reported below all come from one sample, sequenced in a study of blood T cells in healthy people across ages. With a J-beta primer mix and a sample-barcoded 5' primer, a second PCR ran roughly 7 to 11 cycles. TCRdb redid the calling of the 5' RACE reads with MiXCR, one entry per CDR3 protein. The sample has more than 800,000 distinct CDR3 sequences; more than 40% are singletons. Material: blood. These receptors were collected from a woman in her sixties in good health.

The rearrangement links TRBV20-1 to TRBJ2-7; unclear D gene. V dropped 1 base and J dropped 0 bases, with 13 bases sitting between them. In germline, CDR1 is DFQATT, CDR2 SNEGSKA (reference sequence). The CDR3 sequence is 15 residues long. DNA of the CDR3: TGCAGTGCTAGAGCCCTAAATGGAGCCTCCTACGAGCAGTACTTC. Protein product: CSARALNGASYEQYF.

The rearrangement uses TRBV6-5 and TRBJ2-2; D may be TRBD1 (5 bases). Germline V gene data show CDR1 as MNHEY and CDR2 as SVGAGI. The germline V and J ends were trimmed by 6 bases and 6 bases, with 17 bases remaining between them. The CDR3 is 15 amino acids. In nucleotides, the CDR3 is TGTGCCAGCAGCCCCAGGGAATTTACCCCCGGGGAGCTGTTTTTT. It specifies CASSPREFTPGELFF.

This clonotype showed up many times. The chain couples TRBV28 to TRBJ2-3; D is perhaps TRBD1 or TRBD2 (5 bases each). The germline V and J ends were trimmed by 6 bases and 3 bases, with 16 bases remaining between them. The CDR3 loop spans 15 amino acids. CDR1 is MDHEN and CDR2 is SYDVKM in the germline V gene. CDR3 sequence: CASSLSGGGTDTQYF. The CDR3, as DNA: TGTGCCAGCAGCCTTTCTGGGGGTGGAACAGATACGCAGTATTTT.

The J gene is TRBJ1-2, the V gene TRBV7-9, with D unresolved. Germline V gene sequence: CDR1 SEHNR, CDR2 FQNEAQ (reference sequence). The CDR3 is made up of 14 amino acids. Between the trimmed V and J ends, which lost 2 bases and 6 bases, there was a span of 13 bases. CDR3 sequence: CASSLSEGAHGYTF. The DNA for the CDR3 is TGTGCCAGCAGCTTAAGTGAGGGTGCCCATGGCTACACCTTC. The full variable domain, in which reference TRBV7-9 and TRBJ1-2 provide the parts outside the CDR3, is DTGVSQNPRHKITKRGQNVTFRCDPISEHNRLYWYRQTLGQGPEFLTYFQNEAQLEKSRLLSDRFSAERPKGSFSTLEIQRTEQGDSAMYLCASSLSEGAHGYTFGSGTRLTVV.

This chain uses TRBV2 with TRBJ2-7; either TRBD1 or TRBD2 may supply D (5 bases each). CDR1 is SNHLY and CDR2 is FYNNEI in the germline V gene. The CDR3 has 13 amino acids. Between the trimmed V and J ends, which lost 6 bases and 3 bases, there was a span of 12 bases. Here the CDR3 DNA reads TGTGCCAGCAGGGGAGACAGTCACTACGAGCAGTACTTC. Encoded protein: CASRGDSHYEQYF.

This clonotype was counted a few times. The chain joins TRBV3-1 to TRBJ2-7; D is uncertain. The J call may be mistaken, given a closer DNA end match to TRBJ2-5. Germline V CDR1 and CDR2: LGHDT, YNNKEL (reference sequence). This CDR3 is 14 amino acids long. The CDR3 loop reads CASSSLLPAETQYF. The CDR3 region has the DNA TGTGCCAGCAGCTCCCTGCTCCCCGCTGAGACCCAGTACTTC.

This clonotype was counted a few times. This chain uses TRBV7-9 with TRBJ2-1; TRBD1 or TRBD2 may be the D gene (5 bases each). V was shortened by 1 base and J by 6 bases, with 19 bases between the two germline ends. Germline V lookup: CDR1 SEHNR, CDR2 FQNEAQ (reference sequence). The CDR3 has 17 residues. CDR3 in amino acids: CASSLGSGTRFGNEQFF. DNA for the CDR3: TGTGCCAGCAGCTTAGGTTCCGGGACCCGTTTTGGCAATGAGCAGTTCTTC.

The chain uses TRBV4-2 and TRBJ1-2, with TRBD1 matching over 11 bases. This CDR3 is 16 amino acids long. In germline, CDR1 is LGHNA, CDR2 YNFKEQ. Losses at the gene ends were 4 bases for V and 7 bases for J; bases not matched to a gene: 11. CDR3 in amino acids: CASSPKGGQGAGGYTF. The CDR3 bases are TGTGCCAGCAGCCCCAAAGGTGGACAGGGGGCCGGTGGCTACACCTTC.

The rearrangement uses TRBV7-9 and TRBJ2-5; 7 nucleotides align to TRBD2. Trimming took 4 bases from V and 11 from J; bases not matched to a gene: 4. Germline V gene sequence: CDR1 SEHNR, CDR2 FQNEAQ (reference sequence). This CDR3 has 11 amino acids. In DNA, the CDR3 is TGTGCCAGCAGCTCCGCCGGGGGGCAGTACTTC. Its protein product is CASSSAGGQYF.